The present T cell receptor beta chain was sequenced within a study of OX40 agonist ivuxolimab in advanced cancers. Looking at the study overall: Ivuxolimab was a fully human IgG2 agonistic monoclonal antibody targeting the costimulatory receptor OX40 (CD134). The purpose of peripheral TCRbeta sequencing was to test whether ivuxolimab changed TCR sequence diversity and led to clonal T-cell expansion. Partial responses were achieved by three dose-escalation patients, of whom one had hepatocellular carcinoma and two had cutaneous melanoma. Of the approximately 50 dose-escalation patients, hepatocellular carcinoma was present in around 20, melanoma in some 15, renal cell carcinoma in 9 and head and neck cancer in 9. Intravenous ivuxolimab was administered to patients every 2 weeks at six dose levels: 0.01, 0.1, 0.3, 1.5, 3 and 10 mg/kg. Prior anti-PD-1, anti-PD-L1 or anti-CTLA-4 therapy was permitted, and checkpoint inhibitors had been received by about 36% of dose-escalation patients. In the dose-escalation cohort, 82.7% of patients were male, and the mean age was approximately 60 years with a range of roughly 20 to 85. The paper reports the monotherapy dose-escalation portion (N of about 56 patients) of the phase I ivuxolimab trial.

Patients with a history of autoimmune disease or receiving systemic immunosuppression were excluded from the trial. Peripheral blood for TCR sequencing was collected from all dose cohorts at baseline, on cycle 4 day 1, and on cycle 7 day 1. The samples were drawn from a first-in-human, open-label, multicenter phase I dose-escalation trial of ivuxolimab. Adults with locally advanced or metastatic head and neck squamous cell, hepatocellular, melanoma or renal cell carcinoma were enrolled in the trial. Before TCR sequencing, CD4+ T cells and CD8+ T cells from peripheral blood were sorted into separate populations. Paper-wide results and their limitations: On average, CD8+ T cells showed more expanded clones than CD4+ T cells after ivuxolimab. Low levels of normalized T-cell clonal expansion were also seen in some nonresponding patients. In the 0.1-3.0 mg/kg groups, partial responders had among the lowest normalized peripheral clonal expansion, particularly in CD8+ T cells. The antigen specificity of the clonally expanded peripheral T cells was not determined. At doses from 0.1 to 3.0 mg/kg, clonal expansion was seen in both CD4+ and CD8+ blood T cells between baseline and week 6.

A remark on this clone: Its antigen is currently not known. No clone much larger than this one lies a single base away; base qualities are absent.

To sequence the TCRbeta CDR3 region, genomic DNA was isolated from the sorted cells. TCRbeta CDR3 regions were sequenced using the immunoSEQ Assay. TCRdb obtained this table from immuneACCESS and retained in-frame rearrangements with V and J assigned. These tables miss some clones; where compared with another copy, unresolved V genes account for less than half of the shortfall, and the remainder is unexplained. This sample is represented by about 65,000 clones; about 90% of them were singletons. In total, the top ten clones hold around 2% of the sample. The CDR3 contains 15 residues, cysteine and phenylalanine counted. The read is trimmed to its CDR3 DNA, 45 bases read in frame from base 1. V and J are truncated by 3 bases and 1 base respectively, leaving an intervening sequence of 10 bases. The germline V gene provides CDR1 SGHTA and CDR2 FQGNSA.

In this chain, TRBV7-2 is recombined with TRBJ1-3, with the D gene not confidently named. The material sequenced was CD4+ or CD8+ T cells sorted from blood, taken in a trial of the OX40 agonist ivuxolimab. This TCR was sampled from an adult with an advanced solid tumor such as melanoma, head and neck, liver or kidney cancer. The CDR3 corresponds to CASSFDPRSGNTIYF. The DNA sequence follows: TGTGCCAGCAGCTTTGACCCCAGGTCTGGAAACACCATATATTTT. The full variable domain, completed from the reference TRBV7-2 and TRBJ1-3 proteins outside the CDR3, reads GAGVSQSPSNKVTEKGKDVELRCDPISGHTALYWYRQSLGQGLEFLIYFQGNSAPDKSGLPSDRFSAERTGGSVSTLTIQRTQQEDSAVYLCASSFDPRSGNTIYFGEGSWLTVV.